This T cell receptor (beta chain) was profiled in a study of blood T cell repertoires in COVID-19. Study-wide background: Collection of acute and convalescent COVID-19 samples took place in the United States, Italy and Spain. PBMCs, B-cell-depleted T cells, or T cells provided the cDNA or gDNA that made up the material.

Germline V CDR1 and CDR2: SNHLY, FYNNEI. V gave up 6 bases and J gave up 4 bases, with 11 bases separating them. This CDR3 has 13 residues. In the authors' workflow: Amplified reference gene primers provided the basis for estimating nucleated cell counts. Profiled with immunoSEQ multiplex PCR; TCRdb holds only in-frame clones, not every one. V and J calls and clone size come straight from that table; D and trimming were deduced from the DNA. The data hold tens of thousands of clones, with 75% to 90% observed a single time. Sequencing was performed on peripheral blood. This sequence was found in a man in his fifties or sixties with active COVID-19. The chain couples TRBV2 to TRBJ2-3; D remains unclear. CDR3 nucleotides: TGTGCCAGCAGCACCACAAACGCAGATACGCAGTATTTT. Its protein product is CASSTTNADTQYF.